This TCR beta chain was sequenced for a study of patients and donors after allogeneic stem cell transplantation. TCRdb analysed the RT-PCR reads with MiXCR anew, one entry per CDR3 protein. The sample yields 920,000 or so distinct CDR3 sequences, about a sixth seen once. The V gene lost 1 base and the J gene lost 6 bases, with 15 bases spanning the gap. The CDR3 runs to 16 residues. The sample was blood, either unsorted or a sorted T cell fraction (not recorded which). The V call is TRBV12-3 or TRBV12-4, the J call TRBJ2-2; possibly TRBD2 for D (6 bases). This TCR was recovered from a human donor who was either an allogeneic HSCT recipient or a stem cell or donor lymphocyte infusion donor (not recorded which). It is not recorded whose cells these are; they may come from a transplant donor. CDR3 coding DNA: TGTGCCAGCAGTTTAGGGGGACTCTCCTGGGCCGGGGAGCTGTTTTTT. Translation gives CASSLGGLSWAGELFF.